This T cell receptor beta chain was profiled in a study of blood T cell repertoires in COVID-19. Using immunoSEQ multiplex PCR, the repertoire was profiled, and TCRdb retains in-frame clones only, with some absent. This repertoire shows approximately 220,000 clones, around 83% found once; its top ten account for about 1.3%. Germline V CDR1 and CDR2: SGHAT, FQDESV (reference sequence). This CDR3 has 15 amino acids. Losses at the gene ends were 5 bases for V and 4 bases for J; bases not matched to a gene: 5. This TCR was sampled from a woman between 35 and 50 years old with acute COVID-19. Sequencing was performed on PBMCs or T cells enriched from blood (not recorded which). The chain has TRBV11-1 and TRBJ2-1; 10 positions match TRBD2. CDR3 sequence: CASSTRGLAYNEQFF. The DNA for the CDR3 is TGTGCCAGCAGCACCCGGGGACTAGCGTACAATGAGCAGTTCTTC.